This TCR beta chain was observed in a study of T cells in Graves' hyperthyroidism and ophthalmopathy. For the study at large: Prior to any treatment, at the point of initial diagnosis, peripheral blood was collected.

Amplification of TCR beta CDR3 regions was performed using RNA transcripts as template. TCR CDR3 regions were first amplified by RT-PCR with HTBI primers. Each CDR3 protein is one row after TCRdb ran MiXCR on the multiplex PCR reads. The table records roughly 380,000 distinct CDR3 sequences, around 15% of them present only once. Between the trimmed V and J ends, which lost 6 bases and 5 bases, there was a span of 16 bases. The CDR3 extends over 14 amino acids. Germline values: CDR1 SGHRS, CDR2 YFSETQ. Any patient presenting with uncontrolled infection, other autoimmune disease, pregnancy or lactation was left out. Diagnoses rested on clinical symptoms, serum thyroxine and TRAb, thyroid ultrasound and orbital computed tomography. A few counts support this clonotype.

Sequencing was performed on blood. This TCR was recovered from a woman aged 18-35 years with Graves' hyperthyroidism. This chain links TRBV5-1 with TRBJ2-3; D may be TRBD2 (6 bases). The CDR3 protein is CASTVSGAGDTQYF. As DNA, the CDR3 is TGCGCCAGCACAGTCTCGGGAGCAGGAGATACGCAGTATTTT.